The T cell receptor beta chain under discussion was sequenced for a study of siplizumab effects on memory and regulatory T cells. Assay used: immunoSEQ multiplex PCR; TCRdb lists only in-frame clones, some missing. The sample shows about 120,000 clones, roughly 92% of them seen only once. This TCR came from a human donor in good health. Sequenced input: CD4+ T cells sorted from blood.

This chain's CDR3 is CASSNLKGQPCTDTQYF. DNA of the CDR3: TGTGCCAGCAGCAACCTTAAGGGGCAGCCTTGCACAGATACGCAGTATTTT. The rearrangement joins TRBV21-1 to TRBJ2-3; TRBD1 is the table's D call, not checked against the DNA. TRBV21-1 is classified as a pseudogene. This CDR3 comprises 17 residues.